These 24 T cell receptor beta chains share one sample of origin, sequenced in a study of tumor-infiltrating lymphocytes in primary liver carcinoma. Starting material of roughly 550 ng total RNA yielded TCR beta cDNA via a constant-region primer. The TCR beta library was amplified through three nested multiplex PCR rounds in a modified ARM-PCR procedure. TRBV1-TRBV30 forward primers paired with a C-beta reverse primer drove the first two PCR rounds, around 10 cycles each. TCRdb reprocessed the multiplex PCR reads via MiXCR and lists one record per CDR3 protein. This sample has approximately 300,000 distinct CDR3 sequences, with about 62% found just once. The blood RNA (from unsorted whole blood) was obtained, and germline DNA was also extracted. The sample comprised peripheral blood. The receptors derive from a man between 40 and 49 years old with primary liver carcinoma and hepatitis B virus infection.

This clonotype has a single count. A junction boundary mismatches the germline segment, possibly from a read error. V is TRBV5-6 and J is TRBJ2-3; 9 positions match TRBD1. The CDR3 length is 15 residues. Per the germline V gene, CDR1 is SGHDT and CDR2 is YYEEEE. CDR3 sequence reads: CASTLGQGAPDTQYF. In nucleotides, the CDR3 is TGTGCCAGCACCTTGGGACAGGGTGCTCCAGATACGCAGTATTTT.

The gene calls are TRBV5-6 and TRBJ2-2; no reliable D call. The length of the CDR3 is 16 residues. The ends were cut back, 2 bases at V and 3 bases at J, with 14 bases in the middle. Germline V lookup: CDR1 SGHDT, CDR2 YYEEEE. The CDR3 DNA reads TGTGCCAGCAGCTTTAAGGTGAAACCATACACCGGGGAGCTGTTTTTT. Its protein product is CASSFKVKPYTGELFF.

With regard to this clonotype: This could be a read error, since a much larger clone is one nucleotide away. This chain joins TRBV4-2 and TRBJ2-3; D tentatively reads TRBD1 or TRBD2 (5 bases each). Germline V gives CDR1 LGHNA, CDR2 YNFKEQ. CDR3 size: 16 residues. Trimming left V 5 bases short and J 2 bases short, with 17 bases between. The CDR3 DNA reads as TGTGCCAGCAGCACGACAACGGGACCGAACACAGATACGCAGTATTTT. Protein: CASSTTTGPNTDTQYF.

On this clonotype itself: A much larger clonotype is one base distant, so this may be a read error. The chain employs TRBV6-5 and TRBJ2-7, with 11 bases identical to TRBD1. Per the germline V gene, CDR1 is MNHEY and CDR2 is SVGAGI. V was clipped by 6 bases and J by 10 bases; unmatched bases: 8. This CDR3 region has 13 residues. The CDR3: CASRGWDRGSQYF. The DNA of the CDR3 is TGTGCCAGCAGAGGCTGGGACAGGGGGTCACAGTACTTC.

The chain employs TRBV5-4 and TRBJ2-2; a possible D gene is TRBD1 (6 bases). The CDR3 loop spans 16 amino acids. V was trimmed by 0 bases and J by 7 bases, leaving 16 bases between them. The germline gives CDR1 SGHNT, CDR2 YYREEE (reference sequence). For the CDR3, the DNA is TGTGCCAGCAGCTTGGCAGGGACAAGGGGTAACGGGGAGCTGTTTTTT. This sequence encodes CASSLAGTRGNGELFF. Complete variable domain (other parts from reference TRBV5-4 and TRBJ2-2): ETGVTQSPTHLIKTRGQQVTLRCSSQSGHNTVSWYQQALGQGPQFIFQYYREEENGRGNFPPRFSGLQFPNYSSELNVNALELDDSALYLCASSLAGTRGNGELFFGEGSRLTVL.

As for this clonotype: A much larger clonotype is one base distant, so this may be a read error. The rearrangement joins TRBV4-3 to TRBJ1-6; 8 bases align to TRBD1. The CDR3 is 18 amino acids. From germline, CDR1 is LGHNA and CDR2 YSLEER. The CDR3 bases are TGCGCCAGCAGCCAAGAAGGCCCGGGACAGGCAAATAATTCACCCCTCTACTTT. It is translated as CASSQEGPGQANNSPLYF.

Points on this clonotype: A much larger clone lies a single base off, so this may be a read error. The rearrangement uses TRBV6-5 and TRBJ1-2; D not certain. Germline loops: CDR1 MNHEY, CDR2 SVGAGI. CDR3 size: 16 residues. The CDR3 reads CASSYSTLELNYGNTF. The CDR3 DNA follows: TGTGCCAGCAGTTACTCGACCCTAGAACTAAACTATGGCAACACCTTC.

A note on this clonotype: This could be a read error, since a much larger clone is one nucleotide away. The CDR3 DNA follows: TGTGCCAGCAGCCAAGGACTAGCGGGAGTCGCTAACACCTACGAGCAGTACTTC. It encodes CASSQGLAGVANTYEQYF. The chain carries TRBV5-6 and TRBJ2-7; TRBD2 matches 13 bases. V lost 4 bases, J lost 2 bases, and 12 bases stayed unmatched. The germline gives CDR1 SGHDT, CDR2 YYEEEE. CDR3 length: 18 residues.

On this clonotype: Since a much larger clone is just one base distant, this may be a read error. The chain carries TRBV6-5 and TRBJ1-1; D is perhaps TRBD1 (6 bases). The CDR3 loop spans 14 amino acids. Germline V gives CDR1 MNHEY, CDR2 SVGAGI. The CDR3 coding sequence is TGTGCCAGCAATTACTCAGGGGTGAACACTGAAGCTTTCTTT. It is translated as CASNYSGVNTEAFF.

This clonotype was recorded a few times. A much larger clone is a single base away; this may be a read error. The chain couples TRBV29-1 to TRBJ2-7, with D perhaps TRBD2 (5 bases). Germline V CDR1 and CDR2: SQVTM, ANQGSEA. Trimming took 7 bases from V and 5 from J, leaving 18 bases between them. CDR3 size: 13 residues. CDR3 in DNA: TGCAGCGATTCAGGTGCGGGTCGGAACGAGCAGTACTTC. Its protein product is CSDSGAGRNEQYF.

This clonotype has ten or more counts. This chain connects TRBV5-4 to TRBJ2-3; no definite D call. This CDR3 is built from 14 residues. With 4 bases removed from V and 1 base from J, the gap between germline ends came to 10 bases. Germline lookup yields CDR1 SGHNT and CDR2 YYREEE (reference sequence). CDR3 in DNA: TGTGCCAGCAGCAGTAGATGGGGCACAGATACGCAGTATTTT. This encodes CASSSRWGTDTQYF.

This clonotype was counted between two and nine times. This sequence joins TRBV28 and TRBJ1-2, with 12 bases lining up with TRBD1. The germline CDR1 and CDR2 sequences are MDHEN and SYDVKM. Trimming removed 7 bases from V and 8 bases from J; junction bases left unmatched: 17. The CDR3 runs 17 residues. The CDR3 region has the DNA TGTGCCAGCAACTACAGGGGACAGGGGGCTCTTTGGAGAGGCTACACCTTC. Amino acids: CASNYRGQGALWRGYTF.

This clonotype has only a few counts. The chain employs TRBV5-6 and TRBJ1-1; D unclear. Trimming removed 4 bases at V and 0 bases at J, with 19 bases between. The germline CDR1 and CDR2 sequences are SGHDT and YYEEEE. This CDR3 region has 17 residues. CDR3 protein: CASSRRTVASLNTEAFF. CDR3 nucleotide sequence: TGTGCCAGCAGCCGCCGGACCGTCGCGTCCCTGAACACTGAAGCTTTCTTT.

This clonotype was observed many times. The genes are TRBV11-1 and TRBJ2-3; D may be TRBD1 (5 bases). Germline-derived CDR1 and CDR2 are SGHAT and FQDESV (reference sequence). CDR3 length: 14 amino acids. Deletions cut 2 bases from V and 5 bases from J, with 11 bases between. As DNA, the CDR3 is TGTGCCAGCAGCTTATGGCAGGGTCAAGATACGCAGTATTTT. Translation gives CASSLWQGQDTQYF.

The J gene is TRBJ2-1, the V gene TRBV9; D may be TRBD1 (6 bases). Germline CDR1 SGDLS, CDR2 YYNGEE. This CDR3 is 13 amino acids long. The V gene lost 2 bases and the J gene lost 9 bases, with 12 bases spanning the gap. CDR3: CASSVGAVVEQFF. The CDR3 DNA reads as TGTGCCAGCAGCGTGGGGGCCGTCGTTGAGCAGTTCTTC.

As regards this clonotype: One junction end disagrees with the germline gene, perhaps due to a read error. The DNA for the CDR3 is TGTGCCAGCAGCTTGGGAGGGGACGTCTACAGTGAGCAGTTCTTC. Its translation is CASSLGGDVYSEQFF. The chain couples TRBV11-2 to TRBJ2-1, with TRBD2 matching over 7 bases. CDR1 is SGHAT, CDR2 FQNNGV, per germline. The CDR3 consists of 15 residues.

Turning to this clonotype: The CDR3 ends on some other residue instead of the conserved phenylalanine or tryptophan, so this is likely a read error. The chain recombines TRBV11-1 with TRBJ1-1, with no clear D. The CDR3 sequence is 13 residues long. Germline assignment: CDR1 SGHAT and CDR2 FQDESV (reference sequence). The V gene lost 5 bases and the J gene lost 1 base, with 8 bases spanning the gap. CDR3 in amino acids: CASSPEPNTEAFS. The CDR3 DNA is TGTGCCAGCAGCCCCGAACCGAACACTGAAGCTTTCTCT.

Concerning this clonotype itself: One base away lies a much larger clone, so this may be a sequencing read error. Because the CDR3 is missing its conserved closing phenylalanine or tryptophan, this is likely a read error. The chain has TRBV6-5 and TRBJ1-2; D is unresolved. CDR1 is MNHEY and CDR2 is SVGAGI in the germline V gene. Trimming shortened V by 1 base and J by 8 bases, and 11 bases separated the two germline ends. This CDR3 region has 13 residues. The CDR3 region is CASSYLSIPGYTV. In DNA, the CDR3 is TGTGCCAGCAGTTACTTATCTATACCCGGCTACACCGTC.

As regards this clonotype: Compared with germline, one end of the junction differs, possibly owing to a read error. This sequence joins TRBV12-3 or TRBV12-4 and TRBJ2-3; D perhaps matches TRBD1 (6 bases). The CDR3 consists of 17 residues. This chain's CDR3 is CASSLLPAGAPEGTRYF. The CDR3 coding sequence is TGTGCCAGCAGTTTACTTCCCGCAGGGGCCCCTGAGGGTACGCGGTATTTT.

The rearrangement links TRBV29-1 to TRBJ2-3, with 10 bases lining up with TRBD2. Trimming at V came to 3 bases and at J to 2 bases, leaving 5 bases not matched to a gene. Germline assignment: CDR1 SQVTM and CDR2 ANQGSEA. The CDR3 sequence is 15 residues long. Here the CDR3 reads CSVELLAGTTDTQYF. The DNA of the CDR3 is TGCAGCGTTGAGCTACTAGCGGGGACCACAGATACGCAGTATTTT.

Of note for this clonotype: Without the conserved terminal phenylalanine or tryptophan, this CDR3 likely stems from a read error. The chain links TRBV29-1 to TRBJ2-1, with 9 bases lining up with TRBD1. The ends lost 5 bases at V and 3 bases at J; junction bases unmatched: 5. The CDR3 consists of 14 residues. The V gene's germline CDR1 is SQVTM and CDR2 ANQGSEA. CDR3: CSVPGQGIYNEQFL. CDR3 DNA: TGCAGCGTTCCGGGACAGGGTATCTACAATGAGCAGTTCTTA.

This clonotype was observed at least ten times. The DNA for the CDR3 is TGCAGCGTTGCCACAGGGATTGGCACCGGGGAGCTGTTTTTT. It yields the protein CSVATGIGTGELFF. The chain uses TRBV29-1 and TRBJ2-2, with D perhaps TRBD1 (6 bases). Trimming cost V 4 bases and J 4 bases, with 13 bases left between them. This CDR3 has 14 residues. Per the germline V gene, CDR1 is SQVTM and CDR2 is ANQGSEA.

Concerning this clonotype: One end of the junction fails to match germline, which may point to a read error. This chain uses TRBV4-3 with TRBJ2-7; TRBD2 matches at 7 bases. CDR1 is LGHNA and CDR2 is YSLEER in the germline V gene. The CDR3 runs to 16 residues. The CDR3 is CSSSPKWGGGFYEQYF. Here the CDR3 DNA reads TGCTCCAGTAGCCCAAAGTGGGGGGGAGGGTTCTACGAGCAGTACTTC.

V and J are TRBV18 and TRBJ1-3; 8 bases map to TRBD1. This CDR3 region has 16 residues. Germline lookup yields CDR1 KGHSH and CDR2 LQKENI. V shed 3 bases and J 4 bases; nucleotides not matched to a gene: 8. The chain's CDR3 is CASSPLTGDDGNTIYF. The CDR3 coding sequence is TGTGCCAGCTCACCCTTGACAGGGGATGACGGAAACACCATATATTTT. Variable domain in full (rest from reference TRBV18 and TRBJ1-3): NAGVMQNPRHLVRRRGQEARLRCSPMKGHSHVYWYRQLPEEGLKFMVYLQKENIIDESGMPKERFSAEFPKEGPSILRIQQVVRGDSAAYFCASSPLTGDDGNTIYFGEGSWLTVV.